The 15 T cell receptor beta chains listed next were all sequenced from one sample in a study of T-cell memory formation after mild COVID-19. MiXCR, applied by TCRdb to the 5' RACE reads, yields one record per CDR3 protein. The table includes about 560,000 distinct CDR3 sequences, roughly 21% detected once. The sample was PBMCs or a T cell subset sorted from them (not recorded which). Source of these receptors: an adult woman who had mild COVID-19 (a few samples of this study predate the infection). Cell type and time point are not known.

The chain employs TRBV7-3 and TRBJ2-3; a possible D gene is TRBD2 (6 bases). The ends were cut back, 2 bases at V and 6 bases at J, with 21 bases in the middle. In germline, CDR1 is SGHTA, CDR2 FQGTGA. CDR3 length: 17 amino acids. The CDR3 protein is CASSLFGGPLAPDTQYF. In DNA form, the CDR3 reads TGTGCCAGCAGCTTATTCGGGGGTCCACTCGCTCCGGATACGCAGTATTTT.

This clonotype was seen ten or more times. The rearrangement links TRBV7-6 to TRBJ2-5; D gene uncertain. V lost 5 bases and J lost 5, with 18 bases in between. CDR1 and CDR2 from the germline V gene are SGHVS and FNYEAQ. This CDR3 region has 15 residues. The CDR3 loop is CASSRDRSRPETQYF. CDR3 sequence (DNA): TGTGCCAGCAGCAGGGATCGGAGCAGGCCGGAGACCCAGTACTTC.

Here the CDR3 DNA reads TGTGCCAGCAGTGGGCGGGGGACAGCAAATTCACCCCTCCACTTT. It is translated as CASSGRGTANSPLHF. The chain recombines TRBV12-3 or TRBV12-4 with TRBJ1-6, with 7 bases that match TRBD1. This CDR3 has 15 amino acids. Trimming cost V 5 bases and J 7 bases; bases outside gene matches: 8.

This clonotype was seen only a few times. The chain couples TRBV5-6 to TRBJ2-3; no clear D gene. Germline V gene sequence: CDR1 SGHDT, CDR2 YYEEEE. V shed 5 bases and J shed 1 base, with 11 bases lying between them. This CDR3 spans 14 amino acids. Here the CDR3 reads CASSRGVGTDTQYF. The CDR3 DNA sequence: TGTGCCAGCAGTCGCGGCGTGGGCACAGATACGCAGTATTTT.

This clonotype was seen at least ten times. The chain recombines TRBV5-1 with TRBJ2-2; TRBD2 agrees at 7 bases. CDR3 length: 15 residues. With 1 base clipped from V and 3 bases from J, the junction kept 3 bases outside the gene matches. The V gene's germline CDR1 is SGHRS and CDR2 YFSETQ. The CDR3 here is CASSLSLADTGELFF. The CDR3 DNA follows: TGCGCCAGCAGCTTGAGCCTAGCGGACACCGGGGAGCTGTTTTTT.

The chain carries TRBV20-1 and TRBJ2-7; the D gene is possibly TRBD2 (7 bases). The CDR3 totals 12 residues. Germline CDR1 is DFQATT and CDR2 is SNEGSKA (reference sequence). The V gene lost 6 bases and the J gene lost 0 bases, with 9 bases spanning the gap. The DNA of the CDR3 is TGCAGTGCAGGGGGGGCCTCCTACGAGCAGTACTTC. Amino acids: CSAGGASYEQYF.

The chain has TRBV19 and TRBJ2-2; D is ambiguous. The CDR3 has 11 amino acids. From germline, CDR1 is LNHDA and CDR2 SQIVND (reference sequence). The germline V and J ends were trimmed by 7 bases and 6 bases, with 6 bases remaining between them. The CDR3 loop reads CASNWAGELFF. The DNA of the CDR3 is TGTGCCAGTAACTGGGCCGGGGAGCTGTTTTTT. The variable domain in full, with the rest retrieved from reference TRBV19 and TRBJ2-2, is DGGITQSPKYLFRKEGQNVTLSCEQNLNHDAMYWYRQDPGQGLRLIYYSQIVNDFQKGDIAEGYSVSREKKESFPLTVTSAQKNPTAFYLCASNWAGELFFGEGSRLTVL.

V is TRBV25-1 and J is TRBJ2-3; tentatively, D is TRBD1 (6 bases). Germline CDR1 MGHDK, CDR2 SYGVNS. The CDR3 length is 17 residues. V was cut by 0 bases and J by 0 bases, with 13 bases left in between. This CDR3 reads CASSEYPTGDSTDTQYF. The CDR3 nucleotides read TGTGCCAGCAGTGAATATCCGACAGGAGATAGCACAGATACGCAGTATTTT.

This clonotype was seen a handful of times. The rearrangement links TRBV19 to TRBJ1-1; D is ambiguous. This CDR3 has 13 amino acids. V shed 5 bases and J shed 6 bases, with 13 bases lying between them. CDR1 and CDR2 (germline): LNHDA, SQIVND (reference sequence). CDR3 region: CASSPENRPEAFF. CDR3 coding DNA: TGTGCCAGTAGTCCCGAAAATCGGCCTGAAGCTTTCTTT. The whole variable domain, remainder taken from reference TRBV19 and TRBJ1-1, is DGGITQSPKYLFRKEGQNVTLSCEQNLNHDAMYWYRQDPGQGLRLIYYSQIVNDFQKGDIAEGYSVSREKKESFPLTVTSAQKNPTAFYLCASSPENRPEAFFGQGTRLTVV.

This clonotype was counted many times. This chain connects TRBV3-1 to TRBJ2-2; D call uncertain. CDR3 length: 14 amino acids. Trimming took 6 bases from V and 0 from J, leaving 8 bases between them. From germline, CDR1 is LGHDT and CDR2 YNNKEL (reference sequence). Written as DNA, the CDR3 is TGTGCCAGCAGTCAATCCACGAACACCGGGGAGCTGTTTTTT. Its protein is CASSQSTNTGELFF.

The chain uses TRBV27 and TRBJ2-1, with 12 bases matching TRBD2. The germline V gene encodes CDR1 MNHEY and CDR2 SMNVEV (reference sequence). Trimming cost V 5 bases and J 0 bases; bases outside gene matches: 11. The CDR3 totals 19 residues. The CDR3 spells CASSPRRTSGESSYNEQFF. In nucleotides, the CDR3 is TGTGCCAGCAGTCCCCGGCGGACTAGCGGGGAAAGCTCCTACAATGAGCAGTTCTTC.

The V call is TRBV6-5, the J call TRBJ2-1, with D tentatively TRBD2 (6 bases). Germline CDR1 reads MNHEY; CDR2 reads SVGAGI. Trimming took 6 bases from V and 0 from J, leaving 15 bases between them. The CDR3 runs to 16 residues. The DNA of the CDR3 is TGTGCCAGCAGCCCCCGATCCGGGGGCTCCTACAATGAGCAGTTCTTC. This codes for CASSPRSGGSYNEQFF.

The V gene is TRBV29-1, the J gene TRBJ2-5; 7 bases fit TRBD1. V gave up 7 bases and J gave up 1 base; unmatched junction bases: 6. Germline CDR1 SQVTM, CDR2 ANQGSEA. This CDR3 contains 13 residues. CDR3 amino acids: CSAIQGSQETQYF. As DNA, the CDR3 is TGCAGCGCCATACAGGGGTCCCAAGAGACCCAGTACTTC.

The chain employs TRBV2 and TRBJ2-1; D gene uncertain. The CDR3 contains 14 residues. The germline gives CDR1 SNHLY, CDR2 FYNNEI. V was trimmed by 8 bases and J by 0 bases, leaving 11 bases between them. As DNA, the CDR3 is TGTGCCAGCGCCATCGGAAGCTCCTACAATGAGCAGTTCTTC. Translating gives CASAIGSSYNEQFF.

The chain joins TRBV7-2 to TRBJ2-1, with 9 bases that match TRBD1. After removal of 11 bases from V and 0 bases from J, the junction contained 14 bases not matched to a gene. Germline CDR1 reads SGHTA; CDR2 reads FQGNSA. CDR3 length: 17 residues. The CDR3 loop is CAGSDRGRQSSYNEQFF. DNA for the CDR3: TGTGCCGGATCGGACAGGGGTCGTCAGAGCTCCTACAATGAGCAGTTCTTC.